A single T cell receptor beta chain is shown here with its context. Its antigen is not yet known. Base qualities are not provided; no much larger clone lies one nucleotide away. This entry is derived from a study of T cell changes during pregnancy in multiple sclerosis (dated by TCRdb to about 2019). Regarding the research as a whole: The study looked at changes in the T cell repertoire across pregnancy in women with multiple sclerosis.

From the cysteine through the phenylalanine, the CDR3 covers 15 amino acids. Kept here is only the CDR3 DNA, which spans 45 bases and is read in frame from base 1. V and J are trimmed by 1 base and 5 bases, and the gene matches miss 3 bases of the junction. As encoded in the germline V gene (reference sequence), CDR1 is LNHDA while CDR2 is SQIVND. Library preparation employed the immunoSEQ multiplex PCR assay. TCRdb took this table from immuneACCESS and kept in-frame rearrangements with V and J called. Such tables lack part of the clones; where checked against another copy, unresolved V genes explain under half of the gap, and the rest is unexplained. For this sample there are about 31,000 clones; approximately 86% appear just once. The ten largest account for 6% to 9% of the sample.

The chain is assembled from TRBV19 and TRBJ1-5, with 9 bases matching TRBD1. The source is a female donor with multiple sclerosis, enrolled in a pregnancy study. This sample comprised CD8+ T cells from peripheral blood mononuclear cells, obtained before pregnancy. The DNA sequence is TGTGCCAGTAGTATAGCACAGGGGGCTTATCAGCCCCAGCATTTT. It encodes CASSIAQGAYQPQHF.